This TCR beta chain derives from a study of blood T cells in healthy people across ages. Russia was home to the donors, healthy Caucasian individuals aged roughly 6 to 90. The authors drew 8 to 10 milliliters of peripheral blood from each donor. Broader study findings: CMV status of donors was unknown, possibly confounding expanded clonotype changes.

The CDR3 sequence is 16 residues long. The J segment lost 7 bases and the V segment lost 8 bases, leaving 18 bases of the junction unmatched. In the case of this clonotype: Its antigen is not known.

The authors ran a second PCR of 7 to 11 cycles using a sample-barcoded 5' primer and a J-beta primer mix. A template-switch adaptor containing 12 random nucleotides labeled each cDNA molecule. Via MiXCR, TCRdb re-called the 5' RACE reads, giving one row per CDR3 protein. The table records 750,000 to 950,000 distinct CDR3 sequences, about 53% of them present only once. The gene calls are TRBV12-3 or TRBV12-4 and TRBJ1-2, with 8 nucleotides matching TRBD1. The source is a man at least 80 years old in good health. The sample consisted of blood. The CDR3 DNA reads TGTGCCAGCTTACGTGGGGGGGGGCAGGGGGCATCTGGCTACACCTTC. Translated: CASLRGGGQGASGYTF.